This T cell receptor (beta chain) originates from a study of blood T cell repertoires in COVID-19. The wider study: COVID-19 samples from acute and convalescent phases originated in the United States, Italy and Spain.

Here immunoSEQ multiplex PCR was the method, and the copy in TCRdb shows in-frame clones only, minus some. The table shows 650,000 to 800,000 clones, with about 87% occurring only once. The sample taken for sequencing was peripheral blood. The receptor was isolated from a woman aged 18-35 years with acute or convalescent COVID-19.

Here the CDR3 DNA reads TGTGCCGAGGTGCCAAACGTTGAGCAGTTCTTC. It yields the protein CAEVPNVEQFF. This chain joins TRBV21-1 and TRBJ2-1; the table gives TRBD2 as D, unverified against the DNA. TRBV21-1 is described as a pseudogene. This CDR3 is 11 amino acids long.